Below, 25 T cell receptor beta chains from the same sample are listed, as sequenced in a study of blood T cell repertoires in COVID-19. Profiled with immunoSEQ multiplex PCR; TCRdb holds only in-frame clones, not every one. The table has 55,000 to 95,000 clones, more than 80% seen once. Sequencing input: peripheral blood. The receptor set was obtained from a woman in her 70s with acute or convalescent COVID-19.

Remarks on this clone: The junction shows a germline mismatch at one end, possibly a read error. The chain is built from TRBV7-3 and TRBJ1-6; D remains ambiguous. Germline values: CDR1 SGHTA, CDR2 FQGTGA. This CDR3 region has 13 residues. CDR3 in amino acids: CASSLSSRSTLHF. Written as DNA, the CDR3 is TGTGCCAGCAGCCTATCTTCGCGTTCAACCCTCCACTTT.

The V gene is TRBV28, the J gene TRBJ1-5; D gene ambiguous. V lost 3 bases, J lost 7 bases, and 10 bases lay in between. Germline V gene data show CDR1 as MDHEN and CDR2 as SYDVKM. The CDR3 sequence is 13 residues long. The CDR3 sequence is CASSFRGFQPQHF. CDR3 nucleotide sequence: TGTGCCAGCAGTTTTAGAGGGTTCCAGCCCCAGCATTTT.

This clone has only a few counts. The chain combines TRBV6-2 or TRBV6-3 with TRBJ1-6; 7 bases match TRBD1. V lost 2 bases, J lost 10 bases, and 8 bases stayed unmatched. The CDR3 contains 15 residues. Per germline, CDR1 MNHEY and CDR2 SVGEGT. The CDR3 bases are TGTGCCAGCAGTTACCCCGGACAGGTTGGATCACCCCTCCACTTT. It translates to CASSYPGQVGSPLHF.

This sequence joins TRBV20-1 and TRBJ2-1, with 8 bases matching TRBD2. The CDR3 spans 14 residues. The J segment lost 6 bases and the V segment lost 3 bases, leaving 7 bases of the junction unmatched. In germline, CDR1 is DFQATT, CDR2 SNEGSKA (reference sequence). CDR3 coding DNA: TGCAGTGCTAGTGGATGGCGGGAGGCCAATGAGCAGTTCTTC. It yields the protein CSASGWREANEQFF.

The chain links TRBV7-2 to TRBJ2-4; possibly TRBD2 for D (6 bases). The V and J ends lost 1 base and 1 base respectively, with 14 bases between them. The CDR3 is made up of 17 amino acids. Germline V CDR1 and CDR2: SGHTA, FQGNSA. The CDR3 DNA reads TGTGCCAGCAGCTTAGATTTAGCGGAAGGGGCCAAAAACATTCAGTACTTC. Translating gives CASSLDLAEGAKNIQYF.

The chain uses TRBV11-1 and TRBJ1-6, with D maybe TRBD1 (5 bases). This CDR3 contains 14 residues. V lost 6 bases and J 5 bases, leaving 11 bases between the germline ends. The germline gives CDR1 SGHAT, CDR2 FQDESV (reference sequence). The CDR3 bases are TGTGCCAGCAGTCGGAAGGGGAATAATTCACCCCTCCACTTT. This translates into CASSRKGNNSPLHF.

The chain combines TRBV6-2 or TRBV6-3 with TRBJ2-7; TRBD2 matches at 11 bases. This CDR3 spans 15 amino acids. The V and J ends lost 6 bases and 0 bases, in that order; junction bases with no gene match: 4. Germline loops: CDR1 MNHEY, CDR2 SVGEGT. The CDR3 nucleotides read TGTGCCAGCAGACCTAGCGGGAGGAACTCCTACGAGCAGTACTTC. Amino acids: CASRPSGRNSYEQYF.

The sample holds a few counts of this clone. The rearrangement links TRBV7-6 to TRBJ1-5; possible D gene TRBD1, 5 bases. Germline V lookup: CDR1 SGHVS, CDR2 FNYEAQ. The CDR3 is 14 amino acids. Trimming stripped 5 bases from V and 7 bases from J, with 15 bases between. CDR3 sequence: CASSPYQGTQPQHF. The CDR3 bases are TGTGCCAGCAGCCCGTATCAGGGCACCCAGCCCCAGCATTTT.

The CDR3 protein is CASSPLRQGPGTSGTAAQYF. The CDR3 DNA reads TGTGCCAGCTCACCACTCCGACAGGGCCCCGGGACTAGCGGAACGGCCGCACAGTACTTC. The rearrangement joins TRBV18 to TRBJ2-7, with TRBD2 matching 11 bases. The V and J ends lost 1 base and 10 bases, in that order; junction bases with no gene match: 24. CDR3 length: 20 amino acids. Per germline, CDR1 KGHSH and CDR2 LQKENI.

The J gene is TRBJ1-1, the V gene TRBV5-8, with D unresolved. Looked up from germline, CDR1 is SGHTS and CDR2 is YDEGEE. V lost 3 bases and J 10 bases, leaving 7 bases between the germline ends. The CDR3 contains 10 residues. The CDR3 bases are TGTGCCAGCAGCTATGGAGTAGCTTTCTTT. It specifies CASSYGVAFF.

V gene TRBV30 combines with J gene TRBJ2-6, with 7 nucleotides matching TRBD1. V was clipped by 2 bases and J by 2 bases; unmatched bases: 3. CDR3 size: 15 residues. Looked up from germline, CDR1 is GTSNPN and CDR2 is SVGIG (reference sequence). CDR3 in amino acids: CAWSLQGTGANVLTF. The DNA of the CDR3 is TGTGCCTGGAGTCTACAGGGGACTGGGGCCAACGTCCTGACTTTC.

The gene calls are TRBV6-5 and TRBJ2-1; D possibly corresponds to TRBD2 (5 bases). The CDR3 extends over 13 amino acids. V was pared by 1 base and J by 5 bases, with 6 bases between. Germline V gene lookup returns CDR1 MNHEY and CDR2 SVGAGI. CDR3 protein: CASSYWRNNEQFF. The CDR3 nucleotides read TGTGCCAGCAGTTACTGGAGGAACAATGAGCAGTTCTTC.

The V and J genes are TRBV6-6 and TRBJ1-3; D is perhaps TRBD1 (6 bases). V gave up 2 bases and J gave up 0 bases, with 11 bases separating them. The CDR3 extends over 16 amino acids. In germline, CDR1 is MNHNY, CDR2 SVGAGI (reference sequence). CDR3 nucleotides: TGTGCCAGCAGTTACCGAGCGACAGGCTCTGGAAACACCATATATTTT. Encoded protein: CASSYRATGSGNTIYF.

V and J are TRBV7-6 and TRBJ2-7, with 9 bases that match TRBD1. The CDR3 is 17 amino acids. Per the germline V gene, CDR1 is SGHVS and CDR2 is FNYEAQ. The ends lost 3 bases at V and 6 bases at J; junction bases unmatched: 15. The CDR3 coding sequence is TGTGCCAGCAGCTTGTCTTCCTTCGGACAGGGGATTGCCGAGCAGTACTTC. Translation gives CASSLSSFGQGIAEQYF.

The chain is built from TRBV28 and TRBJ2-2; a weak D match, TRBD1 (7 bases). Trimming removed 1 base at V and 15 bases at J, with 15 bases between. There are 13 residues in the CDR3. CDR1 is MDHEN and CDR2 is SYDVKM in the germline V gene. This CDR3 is CASSLLETGRLFF. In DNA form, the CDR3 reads TGTGCCAGCAGTTTATTGGAGACAGGGAGGTTGTTTTTT.

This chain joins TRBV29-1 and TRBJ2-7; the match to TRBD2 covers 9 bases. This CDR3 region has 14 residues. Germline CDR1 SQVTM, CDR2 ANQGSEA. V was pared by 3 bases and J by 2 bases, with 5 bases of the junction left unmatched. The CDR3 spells CSVERREGPYEQYF. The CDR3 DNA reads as TGCAGCGTTGAGCGGCGGGAGGGCCCCTACGAGCAGTACTTC.

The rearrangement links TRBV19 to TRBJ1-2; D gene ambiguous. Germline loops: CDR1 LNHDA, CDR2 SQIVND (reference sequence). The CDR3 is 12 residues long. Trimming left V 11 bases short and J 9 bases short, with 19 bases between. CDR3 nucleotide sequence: TGTGCCCTCAGTACGGGGATCCACCGCTACACCTTC. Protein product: CALSTGIHRYTF.

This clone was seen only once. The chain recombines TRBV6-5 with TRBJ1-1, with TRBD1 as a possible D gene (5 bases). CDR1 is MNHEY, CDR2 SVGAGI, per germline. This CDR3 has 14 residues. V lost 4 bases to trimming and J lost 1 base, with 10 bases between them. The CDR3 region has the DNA TGTGCCAGCAGTTGGACACGTAAGAACACTGAAGCTTTCTTT. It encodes CASSWTRKNTEAFF.

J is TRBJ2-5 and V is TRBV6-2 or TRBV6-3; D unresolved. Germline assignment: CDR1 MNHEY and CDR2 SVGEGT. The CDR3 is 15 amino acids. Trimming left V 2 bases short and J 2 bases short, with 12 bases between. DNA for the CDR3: TGTGCCAGCAGTTACGAGGCAGCGTCACAAGAGACCCAGTACTTC. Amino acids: CASSYEAASQETQYF.

CDR3 sequence reads: CASSQSQVHTF. The CDR3 region has the DNA TGTGCCAGCAGCCAAAGCCAGGTCCACACCTTC. The chain combines TRBV11-2 with TRBJ1-2; D gene uncertain. CDR3 size: 11 residues. Trimming took off 5 bases at V and 12 bases at J, with 13 bases between the two ends. Germline-derived CDR1 and CDR2 are SGHAT and FQNNGV.

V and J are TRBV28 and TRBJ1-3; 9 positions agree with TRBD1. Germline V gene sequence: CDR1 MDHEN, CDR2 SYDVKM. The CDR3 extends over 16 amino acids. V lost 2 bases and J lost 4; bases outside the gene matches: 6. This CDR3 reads CASSLTGGAGGNTIYF. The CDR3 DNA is TGTGCCAGCAGTTTAACAGGGGGCGCTGGAGGAAACACCATATATTTT.

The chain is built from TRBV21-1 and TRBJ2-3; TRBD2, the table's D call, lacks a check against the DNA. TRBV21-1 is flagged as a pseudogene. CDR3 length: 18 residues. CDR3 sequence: CASTLTSGRAEKADTQYF. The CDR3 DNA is TGTGCCAGCACCCTGACTAGCGGGAGGGCCGAAAAGGCAGATACGCAGTATTTT.

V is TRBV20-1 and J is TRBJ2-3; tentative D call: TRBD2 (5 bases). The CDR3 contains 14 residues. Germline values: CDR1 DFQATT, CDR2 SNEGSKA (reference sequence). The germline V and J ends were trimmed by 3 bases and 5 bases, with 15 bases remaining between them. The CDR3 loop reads CSASIREGRDTQYF. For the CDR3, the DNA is TGCAGTGCTAGTATACGGGAAGGGAGAGATACGCAGTATTTT.

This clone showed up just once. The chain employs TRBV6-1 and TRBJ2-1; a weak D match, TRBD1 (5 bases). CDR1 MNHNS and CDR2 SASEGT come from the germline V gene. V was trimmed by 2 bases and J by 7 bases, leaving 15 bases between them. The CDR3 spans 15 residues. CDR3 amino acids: CASSEQGLVMNEQFF. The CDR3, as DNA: TGTGCCAGCAGTGAACAGGGTTTGGTCATGAATGAGCAGTTCTTC.

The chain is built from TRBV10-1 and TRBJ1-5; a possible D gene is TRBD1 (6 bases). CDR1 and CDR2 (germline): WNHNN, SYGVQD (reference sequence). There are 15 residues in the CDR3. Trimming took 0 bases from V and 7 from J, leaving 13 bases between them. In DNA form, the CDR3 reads TGCGCCAGCAGTGAGTCGGGGAGGGGGGGGCAGCCCCAGCATTTT. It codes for CASSESGRGGQPQHF.